The 27 T cell receptor beta chains below come from one sample, sequenced in a study of CD8 T cells in ankylosing spondylitis. MiXCR, run by TCRdb on the 5' RACE reads, gives a single entry per CDR3 protein. The sample holds a few hundred thousand distinct CDR3 sequences, 20% to 30% seen once. The sequenced sample was blood, either unsorted or a sorted T cell fraction (not recorded which). The source is a male donor with ankylosing spondylitis or in good health (not recorded which).

This clonotype has a count of ten or more. V usage is TRBV5-6 and J usage is TRBJ2-7; tentatively, D is TRBD2 (6 bases). Trimming took 2 bases from V and 6 from J, leaving 12 bases between them. The V gene's germline CDR1 is SGHDT and CDR2 YYEEEE. The CDR3 has 13 residues. CDR3 sequence: CASSFGRRAEQYF. CDR3 sequence (DNA): TGTGCCAGCAGCTTTGGCCGGAGGGCCGAGCAGTACTTC.

This clonotype came up many times. The gene calls are TRBV12-1 and TRBJ1-1. TRBV12-1 constitutes a pseudogene. The length of the CDR3 is 19 residues. CDR3 nucleotide sequence: TGTGCCAGCAGCTTTCGTCTTGGGGAAAAATCACCAAGGAACACTGAAGCTTTCTTT. Amino acids: CASSFRLGEKSPRNTEAFF.

This clonotype was seen repeatedly, ten times or more. The chain has TRBV12-3 or TRBV12-4 and TRBJ2-5; a possible D gene is TRBD1 (7 bases). The CDR3 runs 15 residues. V dropped 3 bases and J dropped 5 bases, with 16 bases sitting between them. The CDR3 region is CASSFAQGGSETQYF. The CDR3 DNA is TGTGCCAGCAGTTTTGCCCAGGGGGGTTCGGAGACCCAGTACTTC.

This clonotype was picked up a small number of times. V is TRBV12-3 or TRBV12-4 and J is TRBJ2-5; D tentatively fits TRBD1 or TRBD2 (7 bases each). The CDR3 is 15 residues long. Trimming removed 6 bases at V and 6 bases at J, with 20 bases between. The CDR3 spells CASSVGGQGVKTQYF. DNA for the CDR3: TGTGCCAGCAGCGTCGGGGGGCAGGGGGTAAAGACCCAGTACTTC.

This clonotype was seen repeatedly, ten times or more. The V gene is TRBV20-1, the J gene TRBJ2-2; the D gene is possibly TRBD2 (7 bases). The germline V gene has CDR1 DFQATT and CDR2 SNEGSKA (reference sequence). The CDR3 loop spans 12 amino acids. DNA for the CDR3: TGCTGGGGGGGGCCAAACACCGGGGAGCTGTTTTTT. Translating gives CWGGPNTGELFF.

On this clonotype: The conserved final phenylalanine or tryptophan is absent from the CDR3, which likely points to a read error. The chain links TRBV20-1 to TRBJ2-7; 8 positions match TRBD2. The CDR3 covers 13 residues. In germline, CDR1 is DFQATT, CDR2 SNEGSKA (reference sequence). Losses at the gene ends were 3 bases for V and 2 bases for J; bases not matched to a gene: 3. The CDR3 region is CSASGGAAYEQYS. The CDR3 DNA sequence: TGCAGTGCTAGCGGGGGGGCAGCCTACGAGCAGTACTCC.

The V call is TRBV6-5, the J call TRBJ2-1, with 10 nucleotides matching TRBD2. V lost 4 bases, J lost 3 bases, and 6 bases stayed unmatched. Germline V gene data show CDR1 as MNHEY and CDR2 as SVGAGI. This CDR3 region has 16 residues. The CDR3 sequence: CASSLSGGAFYNEQFF. The CDR3 nucleotides read TGTGCCAGCAGTTTAAGCGGGGGGGCCTTCTACAATGAGCAGTTCTTC.

The chain has TRBV10-3 and TRBJ2-1; 8 bases line up with TRBD2. J lost 4 bases, V lost 6 bases, and 8 bases had no gene match. From germline, CDR1 is ENHRY and CDR2 SYGVKD. The CDR3 sequence is 15 residues long. DNA for the CDR3: TGTGCCATCAGCCGCCGGGGGGGCTGGTACAATGAGCAGTTCTTC. The encoded protein is CAISRRGGWYNEQFF.

This clonotype came up many times. The rearrangement uses TRBV29-1 and TRBJ1-6, with D possibly being TRBD1 (6 bases). Deletions cut 7 bases from V and 7 bases from J, with 17 bases between. Germline CDR1 and CDR2: SQVTM and ANQGSEA. The CDR3 totals 14 residues. The CDR3 DNA reads TGCAGCGCCCCTGCGGGGGCGAGGAATTCACCCCTCCACTTT. It specifies CSAPAGARNSPLHF.

This clonotype was counted only a few times. This chain connects TRBV20-1 to TRBJ2-7; 9 bases match TRBD1. CDR1 and CDR2 (germline): DFQATT, SNEGSKA (reference sequence). With V trimmed by 6 bases and J by 5 bases, 8 bases remained unmatched. The CDR3 runs 13 residues. Here the CDR3 DNA reads TGCAGTGCCCCCGGGACAGGGAGGAACGAGCAGTACTTC. Its translation is CSAPGTGRNEQYF.

This clonotype was counted between two and nine times. The chain employs TRBV20-1 and TRBJ2-7; no clear D. This CDR3 has 12 amino acids. Germline V gene data show CDR1 as DFQATT and CDR2 as SNEGSKA (reference sequence). V was trimmed by 5 bases and J by 2 bases, leaving 10 bases between them. CDR3 protein: CSALLGPYEQYF. The CDR3 bases are TGCAGTGCTCTCCTTGGCCCCTACGAGCAGTACTTC.

This clonotype was observed a single time. The rearrangement uses TRBV20-1 and TRBJ2-7; either TRBD1 or TRBD2 may fit D (7 bases each). Germline V CDR1 and CDR2: DFQATT, SNEGSKA (reference sequence). Trimming took off 1 base at V and 2 bases at J, with 15 bases between the two ends. The CDR3 has 15 residues. CDR3 nucleotides: TGCAGTGCTAGAGCCCCAGGGGGGGGAACCTACGAGCAGTACTTC. Amino acids: CSARAPGGGTYEQYF.

There are many counts of this clonotype. The gene calls are TRBV29-1 and TRBJ2-1, with D possibly matching TRBD2 (5 bases). The CDR3 extends over 12 amino acids. Per germline, CDR1 SQVTM and CDR2 ANQGSEA. Trimming removed 6 bases at V and 4 bases at J, with 10 bases between. CDR3 bases: TGCAGCGTGGGAGCTTTTTACAATGAGCAGTTCTTC. Protein sequence: CSVGAFYNEQFF.

This clonotype has at least ten counts. This rearrangement joins TRBV3-1 to TRBJ2-7; perhaps TRBD2 as D (6 bases). The germline gives CDR1 LGHDT, CDR2 YNNKEL (reference sequence). V lost 0 bases, J lost 3 bases, and 12 bases lay in between. The CDR3 has 15 residues. CDR3 coding DNA: TGTGCCAGCAGCCAAGAGGGACTCCTTAACTACGAGCAGTACTTC. Residues: CASSQEGLLNYEQYF.

This clonotype was seen many times. V gene TRBV27 combines with J gene TRBJ1-1; TRBD1 might be the D (5 bases). V was trimmed by 5 bases and J by 0 bases, leaving 10 bases between them. The CDR3 has 14 amino acids. Germline assignment: CDR1 MNHEY and CDR2 SMNVEV (reference sequence). The CDR3 loop reads CASSARTMNTEAFF. Written as DNA, the CDR3 is TGTGCCAGCAGTGCTAGGACAATGAACACTGAAGCTTTCTTT.

This clonotype came up a few times. V usage is TRBV4-2 and J usage is TRBJ2-3; D may be TRBD1 (5 bases). V was pared by 0 bases and J by 1 base, with 14 bases between. Looked up from germline, CDR1 is LGHNA and CDR2 is YNFKEQ. CDR3 length equals 17 residues. The CDR3 sequence is CASSQDVPGSGTDTQYF. CDR3 coding DNA: TGTGCCAGCAGCCAAGATGTCCCAGGGTCGGGCACAGATACGCAGTATTTT.

This clonotype has a count of ten or more. The CDR3 DNA reads TGTGCCAGCAGCGGCGAGGGGAGGGCCAATCAGCCCCAGCATTTT. Residues: CASSGEGRANQPQHF. This rearrangement joins TRBV9 to TRBJ1-5; tentative D call: TRBD1 (5 bases). The V end lost 3 bases, the J end lost 3 bases, and 13 bases lay between the germline ends. Germline V lookup: CDR1 SGDLS, CDR2 YYNGEE. The length of the CDR3 is 15 residues. Looking up the rest from reference TRBV9 and TRBJ1-5 gives the full variable domain: DSGVTQTPKHLITATGQRVTLRCSPRSGDLSVYWYQQSLDQGLQFLIQYYNGEERAKGNILERFSAQQFPDLHSELNLSSLELGDSALYFCASSGEGRANQPQHFGDGTRLSIL.

The chain couples TRBV12-3 or TRBV12-4 to TRBJ2-3; 9 nucleotides match TRBD2. Losses at the gene ends were 6 bases for V and 6 bases for J; bases not matched to a gene: 22. This CDR3 contains 19 residues. The CDR3: CASSHLGDVSGGPKDTQYF. CDR3 nucleotides: TGTGCCAGCAGCCACCTGGGGGACGTTAGCGGGGGCCCCAAGGATACGCAGTATTTT.

The genes are TRBV7-6 and TRBJ2-7; 8 bases align to TRBD1. The length of the CDR3 is 14 residues. The germline V gene encodes CDR1 SGHVS and CDR2 FNYEAQ. Unmatched junction bases numbered 1, after V lost 1 base and J lost 2 bases. The CDR3 DNA reads as TGTGCCAGCAGCTTAGACAGGGGGACCTACGAGCAGTACTTC. Protein sequence: CASSLDRGTYEQYF.

This clonotype was observed many times. This CDR3 reads CSARDWRENTEAFF. The CDR3 region has the DNA TGCAGTGCTAGAGATTGGCGCGAGAACACTGAAGCTTTCTTT. The chain employs TRBV20-1 and TRBJ1-1; D is undetermined. CDR3 length equals 14 residues. Trimming removed 0 bases at V and 1 base at J, with 9 bases between. The germline CDR1 and CDR2 sequences are DFQATT and SNEGSKA (reference sequence).

This clonotype was picked up a small number of times. The rearrangement joins TRBV9 to TRBJ2-3; no firm D call. V dropped 0 bases and J dropped 1 base, with 3 bases sitting between them. The length of the CDR3 is 13 residues. Germline CDR1 SGDLS, CDR2 YYNGEE. CDR3 bases: TGTGCCAGCAGCGTAGAGGGCACAGATACGCAGTATTTT. This encodes CASSVEGTDTQYF.

This clonotype showed up just a few times. This chain joins TRBV20-1 and TRBJ2-4; 8 nucleotides agree with TRBD2. CDR1 and CDR2 (germline): DFQATT, SNEGSKA (reference sequence). The length of the CDR3 is 15 residues. The V and J ends lost 3 bases and 0 bases, in that order; junction bases with no gene match: 4. CDR3 sequence: CSASRGGVAKNIQYF. The CDR3 bases are TGCAGTGCTAGTCGGGGGGGGGTAGCCAAAAACATTCAGTACTTC.

The rearrangement links TRBV9 to TRBJ2-7, with D hard to call. CDR1 and CDR2 from the germline V gene are SGDLS and YYNGEE. The CDR3 has 13 amino acids. Trimming took off 3 bases at V and 0 bases at J, with 7 bases between the two ends. As DNA, the CDR3 is TGTGCCAGCAGCGGGATACACTCCTACGAGCAGTACTTC. Translating gives CASSGIHSYEQYF.

This clonotype was detected only once. The chain combines TRBV20-1 with TRBJ2-3, with D perhaps matching TRBD2 (6 bases). This CDR3 spans 15 amino acids. Germline assignment: CDR1 DFQATT and CDR2 SNEGSKA (reference sequence). The germline V and J ends were trimmed by 6 bases and 0 bases, with 16 bases remaining between them. The CDR3 is CSARARLVSTDTQYF. CDR3 nucleotides: TGCAGTGCCAGGGCCCGACTAGTTAGCACAGATACGCAGTATTTT.

J is TRBJ2-5 and V is TRBV20-1; 7 bases map to TRBD1. There are 13 residues in the CDR3. Trimming at V came to 3 bases and at J to 3 bases, leaving 4 bases not matched to a gene. Germline V gene data show CDR1 as DFQATT and CDR2 as SNEGSKA (reference sequence). This CDR3 reads CSASEGAEETQYF. CDR3 DNA: TGCAGTGCTAGTGAGGGGGCTGAAGAGACCCAGTACTTC.

The V gene is TRBV23-1, the J gene TRBJ2-2, with D perhaps being TRBD1 or TRBD2 (5 bases each). TRBV23-1 is placed among ORFs of uncertain function. V lost 3 bases and J lost 2, with 13 bases in between. The CDR3 is 16 residues long. The CDR3 loop is CASSHWDGLNTGELFF. CDR3 nucleotides: TGCGCCAGCAGTCACTGGGACGGTCTTAACACCGGGGAGCTGTTTTTT.

In its sample, this clonotype was seen many times. The chain uses TRBV29-1 and TRBJ2-1; no definite D call. The CDR3 sequence is 14 residues long. V lost 7 bases and J 0 bases, leaving 13 bases between the germline ends. Per germline, CDR1 SQVTM and CDR2 ANQGSEA. The CDR3 sequence is CSGLKQSSYNEQFF. In DNA, the CDR3 is TGCAGCGGGTTAAAGCAGAGCTCCTACAATGAGCAGTTCTTC.